Following are 10 T cell receptor beta chains from one sample sequenced in a study of blood T cell repertoires in COVID-19. TCRdb keeps only in-frame clones here, not all; method: immunoSEQ multiplex PCR. The sample lists about 210,000 clones, around 89% occurring once. Input material: PBMCs or T cells enriched from blood (not recorded which). Source of these receptors: a man in his thirties or forties who had recovered from COVID-19.

The chain couples TRBV2 to TRBJ2-5; D is perhaps TRBD1 (5 bases). Germline assignment: CDR1 SNHLY and CDR2 FYNNEI. The CDR3 contains 13 residues. V was clipped by 4 bases and J by 2 bases, with 8 bases between them. The CDR3 sequence: CASSGQNQETQYF. In DNA, the CDR3 is TGTGCCAGCAGTGGACAGAATCAAGAGACCCAGTACTTC.

The V call is TRBV19, the J call TRBJ2-7, with 11 bases lining up with TRBD2. CDR1 is LNHDA and CDR2 is SQIVND in the germline V gene (reference sequence). V trimming: 3 bases; J trimming: 3 bases; junction bases outside the gene matches: 7. The CDR3 totals 16 residues. CDR3 DNA: TGTGCCAGTAGTATTGGGCTAGCGGGAGGTTTCTACGAGCAGTACTTC. This encodes CASSIGLAGGFYEQYF. The variable domain in full, completed from reference TRBV19 and TRBJ2-7, reads DGGITQSPKYLFRKEGQNVTLSCEQNLNHDAMYWYRQDPGQGLRLIYYSQIVNDFQKGDIAEGYSVSREKKESFPLTVTSAQKNPTAFYLCASSIGLAGGFYEQYFGPGTRLTVT.

This sequence joins TRBV7-9 and TRBJ1-4; D perhaps matches TRBD1 (5 bases). The CDR3 has 13 amino acids. The ends were cut back, 2 bases at V and 8 bases at J, with 9 bases in the middle. CDR1 is SEHNR and CDR2 is FQNEAQ in the germline V gene (reference sequence). The CDR3 protein is CASSLLGPEKLFF. The CDR3 coding sequence is TGTGCCAGCAGCTTACTGGGGCCAGAAAAACTGTTTTTT.

This clone came up once. The chain carries TRBV2 and TRBJ2-7; no reliable D call. In germline, CDR1 is SNHLY, CDR2 FYNNEI. The V end lost 9 bases, the J end lost 0 bases, and 12 bases lay between the germline ends. This CDR3 has 13 residues. Written as DNA, the CDR3 is TGTGCCAGTGTAAATTCGAGCTCCTACGAGCAGTACTTC. As protein: CASVNSSSYEQYF.

The chain uses TRBV28 and TRBJ1-2; possible D gene TRBD1, 6 bases. CDR1 MDHEN and CDR2 SYDVKM come from the germline V gene. Trimming left V 10 bases short and J 3 bases short, with 12 bases between. This CDR3 spans 12 amino acids. The CDR3 loop reads CAIGGRDYGYTF. CDR3 nucleotides: TGTGCCATCGGGGGGCGGGACTATGGCTACACCTTC.

This rearrangement joins TRBV19 to TRBJ2-1, with TRBD2 identical over 10 bases. Trimming took 7 bases from V and 4 from J; bases not matched to a gene: 4. The germline V gene has CDR1 LNHDA and CDR2 SQIVND (reference sequence). The CDR3 totals 14 residues. CDR3 region: CASNPSGRYNEQFF. In DNA form, the CDR3 reads TGTGCCAGTAATCCTAGCGGGAGATACAATGAGCAGTTCTTC.

This clone was found once. DNA of the CDR3: TGTGCCAGCAGATCAGTTGGGCAGGGAGGCTACGAGCAGTACTTC. It codes for CASRSVGQGGYEQYF. The chain has TRBV27 and TRBJ2-7; D perhaps matches TRBD2 (6 bases). Germline lookup yields CDR1 MNHEY and CDR2 SMNVEV (reference sequence). The CDR3 runs to 15 residues. The V and J ends lost 6 bases and 3 bases respectively, with 18 bases between them.

This sequence joins TRBV2 and TRBJ2-3, with TRBD2 matching over 7 bases. This CDR3 contains 13 residues. Germline loops: CDR1 SNHLY, CDR2 FYNNEI. V trimming: 8 bases; J trimming: 5 bases; junction bases outside the gene matches: 7. As DNA, the CDR3 is TGTGCCAGCGGAGGGGTAGCGGGAGATACGCAGTATTTT. This encodes CASGGVAGDTQYF.

V is TRBV7-8 and J is TRBJ1-6, with 12 bases that match TRBD1. The CDR3 loop spans 17 amino acids. The J segment lost 6 bases and the V segment lost 0 bases, leaving 3 bases of the junction unmatched. Germline loops: CDR1 SGHVS, CDR2 FQNEAQ. CDR3 loop: CASSLAGQGAGNSPLHF. CDR3 DNA: TGTGCCAGCAGCTTAGCGGGACAGGGGGCGGGTAATTCACCCCTCCACTTT.

CDR3 DNA: TGTGCCAGCAGCCTGAAGCTACAGGGAAGGAACACTGAAGCTTTCTTT. Residues: CASSLKLQGRNTEAFF. This chain uses TRBV7-6 with TRBJ1-1; D perhaps matches TRBD1 (6 bases). The CDR3 loop spans 16 amino acids. V was trimmed by 5 bases and J by 1 base, leaving 17 bases between them. Germline V CDR1 and CDR2: SGHVS, FNYEAQ. The full variable domain, rest sourced from reference TRBV7-6 and TRBJ1-1, is GAGVSQSPRYKVTKRGQDVALRCDPISGHVSLYWYRQALGQGPEFLTYFNYEAQQDKSGLPNDRFSAERPEGSISTLTIQRTEQRDSAMYRCASSLKLQGRNTEAFFGQGTRLTVV.